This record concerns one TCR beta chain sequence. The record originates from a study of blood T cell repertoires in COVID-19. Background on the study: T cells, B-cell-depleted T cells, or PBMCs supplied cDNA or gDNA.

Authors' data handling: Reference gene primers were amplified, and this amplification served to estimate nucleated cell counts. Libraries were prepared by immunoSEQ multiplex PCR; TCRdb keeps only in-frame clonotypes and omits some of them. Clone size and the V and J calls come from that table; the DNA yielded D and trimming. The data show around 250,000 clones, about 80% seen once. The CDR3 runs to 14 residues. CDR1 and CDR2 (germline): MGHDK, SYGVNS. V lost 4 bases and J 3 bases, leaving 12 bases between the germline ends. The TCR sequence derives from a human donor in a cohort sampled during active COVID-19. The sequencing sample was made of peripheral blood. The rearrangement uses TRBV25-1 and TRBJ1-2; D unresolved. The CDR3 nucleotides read TGTGCCAGCAGTGCGGAGGGAGGGTACTATGGCTACACCTTC. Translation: CASSAEGGYYGYTF.